Reported below is one T cell receptor beta chain. Its specificity is unknown. This specimen comes from a study of shared clonotypes between healthy human individuals. Study observations and caveats: Unshared clonotypes carried lower generation probabilities than those common to all four donors.

Naive CD8 cells lacked CD45RO and underwent positive selection for CCR7, leaving out terminally differentiated effector memory CD45RA+ cells. Some clones are missing from TCRdb's copy, which holds only in-frame ones; the method was immunoSEQ multiplex PCR. The sample comprises around 2,000,000 clones, approximately 94% of which are singletons, and roughly 1.7% rests with the top ten. This TCR came from a man aged 18-30 years in good health. Some clones in this sample may be carry-over from other donors' samples. Sequencing input: naive CD8+ T cells from PBMCs.

CDR3 DNA: TGTGCCAGCAGTTTCCTTGGGACTTCCGGAGGGCAAGAGACCCAGTACTTC. Protein sequence: CASSFLGTSGGQETQYF. The chain combines TRBV28 with TRBJ2-5, with a weak D call TRBD2 (6 bases). The CDR3 has 17 amino acids. Germline loops: CDR1 MDHEN, CDR2 SYDVKM. Trimming removed 3 bases at V and 2 bases at J, with 19 bases between.